Presented here are 21 T cell receptor beta chains from one specimen sequenced in a study of cytomegalovirus exposure and HLA in healthy donors. Method: immunoSEQ multiplex PCR; TCRdb's copy keeps in-frame clones and lacks some. The sample lists 120,000 or so clones, roughly 90% occurring once. The sample comprised PBMCs. These receptors originate from a woman between 18 and 30 years old in good health and CMV-seronegative.

CDR3 DNA: TGTGCCAGCAGTTACTCAGGGACAGCCGAAAAACTGTTTTTT. Amino acids: CASSYSGTAEKLFF. The chain carries TRBV6-6 and TRBJ1-4; 7 positions agree with TRBD1. The trim removed 0 bases at V and 8 bases at J, leaving 3 bases unmatched. The CDR3 sequence is 14 residues long. Germline lookup yields CDR1 MNHNY and CDR2 SVGAGI (reference sequence).

This sequence joins TRBV5-6 and TRBJ1-1; tentative D call: TRBD1 (6 bases). V dropped 4 bases and J dropped 4 bases, with 17 bases sitting between them. Germline lookup yields CDR1 SGHDT and CDR2 YYEEEE. The CDR3 contains 15 residues. For the CDR3, the DNA is TGTGCCAGCAGCCCCCTGGGGGCCTCGGGCACTGAAGCTTTCTTT. It encodes CASSPLGASGTEAFF.

The chain employs TRBV6-5 and TRBJ2-2; D is uncertain. The CDR3 loop spans 14 amino acids. The germline CDR1 and CDR2 sequences are MNHEY and SVGAGI. Trimming took off 6 bases at V and 6 bases at J, with 14 bases between the two ends. Written as DNA, the CDR3 is TGTGCCAGCAGAATGAGGCTCGGGTCCGGGGAGCTGTTTTTT. It translates to CASRMRLGSGELFF.

CDR3 in DNA: TGTGCCAGTAGTAGAACAGGGGGCGGCTACAATGAGCAGTTCTTC. The encoded protein is CASSRTGGGYNEQFF. The chain links TRBV19 to TRBJ2-1, with 9 bases that match TRBD1. This CDR3 is 15 amino acids long. Losses at the gene ends were 4 bases for V and 3 bases for J; bases not matched to a gene: 4. Germline V CDR1 and CDR2: LNHDA, SQIVND (reference sequence).

The genes are TRBV4-3 and TRBJ1-2; D might be TRBD1 (5 bases). Trimming pared 0 bases from V and 4 bases from J, leaving 9 bases between. Germline-derived CDR1 and CDR2 are LGHNA and YSLEER. The CDR3 is 14 amino acids. The CDR3 region is CASSQDQGGYGYTF. The CDR3 region has the DNA TGCGCCAGCAGCCAAGATCAGGGAGGCTATGGCTACACCTTC.

This clone came up a few times. The chain recombines TRBV5-1 with TRBJ1-3; TRBD1 agrees at 7 bases. CDR3 size: 16 residues. In germline, CDR1 is SGHRS, CDR2 YFSETQ. V trimming: 4 bases; J trimming: 0 bases; junction bases outside the gene matches: 7. Here the CDR3 reads CASSPRTGSSGNTIYF. The CDR3 DNA reads as TGCGCCAGCAGCCCTAGGACAGGCTCCTCTGGAAACACCATATATTTT.

This rearrangement joins TRBV5-1 to TRBJ1-2; 8 nucleotides line up with TRBD1. V lost 3 bases to trimming and J lost 7 bases; unmatched junction nucleotides: 2. The CDR3 has 12 amino acids. Looked up from germline, CDR1 is SGHRS and CDR2 is YFSETQ. This CDR3 reads CASSSDRGGYTF. CDR3 in DNA: TGCGCCAGCAGCTCCGACAGGGGTGGCTACACCTTC.

This clone was seen repeatedly, ten times or more. J is TRBJ1-2 and V is TRBV19; possible D gene TRBD1, 6 bases. V shed 5 bases and J shed 3 bases, with 25 bases lying between them. From germline, CDR1 is LNHDA and CDR2 SQIVND (reference sequence). CDR3 length equals 18 residues. The CDR3 nucleotides read TGTGCCAGTAGTCCGCGGGGGCTTACAGGGAGTAATGACTATGGCTACACCTTC. Translating it yields CASSPRGLTGSNDYGYTF. The full variable domain, completed using reference TRBV19 and TRBJ1-2, is DGGITQSPKYLFRKEGQNVTLSCEQNLNHDAMYWYRQDPGQGLRLIYYSQIVNDFQKGDIAEGYSVSREKKESFPLTVTSAQKNPTAFYLCASSPRGLTGSNDYGYTFGSGTRLTVV.

The J gene is TRBJ2-1, the V gene TRBV27; 7 nucleotides match TRBD2. With V trimmed by 3 bases and J by 0 bases, 5 bases remained unmatched. This CDR3 comprises 16 residues. CDR1 and CDR2 from the germline V gene are MNHEY and SMNVEV (reference sequence). The CDR3, as DNA: TGTGCCAGCAGTTTTTGGCGGGGGAGCTCCTACAATGAGCAGTTCTTC. This codes for CASSFWRGSSYNEQFF.

The chain combines TRBV7-3 with TRBJ2-2; D remains unclear. Germline V CDR1 and CDR2: SGHTA, FQGTGA. V lost 1 base and J 4 bases, leaving 7 bases between the germline ends. The CDR3 has 14 amino acids. CDR3 loop: CASSLMHFTGELFF. CDR3 nucleotide sequence: TGTGCCAGCAGCTTAATGCACTTCACCGGGGAGCTGTTTTTT. The entire variable domain, with the rest obtained from reference TRBV7-3 and TRBJ2-2, is as follows: GAGVSQTPSNKVTEKGKYVELRCDPISGHTALYWYRQSLGQGPEFLIYFQGTGAADDSGLPNDRFFAVRPEGSVSTLKIQRTERGDSAVYLCASSLMHFTGELFFGEGSRLTVL.

This chain links TRBV5-6 with TRBJ2-7; no firm D call. This CDR3 has 15 residues. Trimming removed 4 bases at V and 0 bases at J, with 14 bases between. Germline values: CDR1 SGHDT, CDR2 YYEEEE. CDR3 sequence: CASSLTGVNSYEQYF. The CDR3 DNA reads as TGTGCCAGCAGCCTGACCGGAGTTAACTCCTACGAGCAGTACTTC.

V and J are TRBV19 and TRBJ1-2; TRBD1 is a possible D gene (6 bases). The CDR3 contains 14 residues. CDR1 and CDR2 (germline): LNHDA, SQIVND (reference sequence). V was pared by 6 bases and J by 4 bases, with 15 bases between. The CDR3 DNA follows: TGTGCCAGTAGCCAACAAAACAGGGTCTATGGCTACACCTTC. This translates into CASSQQNRVYGYTF.

The chain combines TRBV11-3 with TRBJ2-2; 11 nucleotides align to TRBD2. The V segment lost 1 base and the J segment 2 bases; nucleotides outside the gene matches: 12. The CDR3 has 20 residues. The germline gives CDR1 SGHNT, CDR2 YENEEA. The CDR3 nucleotides are TGTGCCAGCAGCTTAGGATTAGCGGGAGGGCCTTCAGCCAACACCGGGGAGCTGTTTTTT. Amino acids: CASSLGLAGGPSANTGELFF.

This clone showed up just once. V usage is TRBV7-2 and J usage is TRBJ1-1; 7 nucleotides line up with TRBD1. The CDR3 has 16 residues. V lost 1 base, J lost 7 bases, and 12 bases stayed unmatched. Germline values: CDR1 SGHTA, CDR2 FQGNSA. CDR3 region: CASSLEPGGLLNEAFF. In nucleotides, the CDR3 is TGTGCCAGCAGCTTAGAGCCAGGGGGACTGTTAAATGAAGCTTTCTTT.

This clone has just one count. The CDR3 DNA reads TGTGCCTGGAAGAGGACAGGACGAGCTTTCTTT. This codes for CAWKRTGRAFF. V usage is TRBV30 and J usage is TRBJ1-1; 7 bases map to TRBD1. Per the germline V gene, CDR1 is GTSNPN and CDR2 is SVGIG (reference sequence). This CDR3 region has 11 residues. V was clipped by 4 bases and J by 10 bases; unmatched bases: 6.

This clone showed up just once. CDR3 DNA: TGTGCCAGCAGTGGGGCTAGGGACAGGGGAAGCACAGATACGCAGTATTTT. Protein: CASSGARDRGSTDTQYF. The rearrangement uses TRBV6-4 and TRBJ2-3, with 10 positions matching TRBD1. Unmatched junction bases numbered 7, after V lost 4 bases and J lost 0 bases. CDR3 length equals 17 residues. Germline V gene data show CDR1 as MRHNA and CDR2 as SNTAGT.

V gene TRBV5-4 combines with J gene TRBJ2-7; TRBD2 matches at 8 bases. The CDR3 sequence is 14 residues long. From germline, CDR1 is SGHNT and CDR2 YYREEE (reference sequence). V lost 2 bases, J lost 4 bases, and 5 bases stayed unmatched. The CDR3 sequence: CASSLAGARYEQYF. The DNA of the CDR3 is TGTGCCAGCAGCTTAGCGGGAGCTCGGTACGAGCAGTACTTC.

The V call is TRBV10-3, the J call TRBJ2-6; D gene uncertain. Germline lookup yields CDR1 ENHRY and CDR2 SYGVKD. The CDR3 runs 16 residues. DNA for the CDR3: TGTGCTTCAGGTCCGGATGCGCGCTCTGGGGCCAACGTCCTGACTTTC. Its protein is CASGPDARSGANVLTF.

V usage is TRBV28 and J usage is TRBJ2-1, with a tentative D call TRBD2 (5 bases). V dropped 5 bases and J dropped 4 bases, with 18 bases sitting between them. CDR3 size: 16 residues. Germline V CDR1 and CDR2: MDHEN, SYDVKM. Here the CDR3 reads CASSPPPGWLYNEQFF. The CDR3 region has the DNA TGTGCCAGCAGTCCACCCCCGGGATGGCTGTACAATGAGCAGTTCTTC.

V is TRBV29-1 and J is TRBJ2-7; weak D call: TRBD1 (5 bases). The V end lost 2 bases, the J end lost 0 bases, and 11 bases lay between the germline ends. The CDR3 covers 14 residues. CDR1 SQVTM and CDR2 ANQGSEA come from the germline V gene. This CDR3 reads CSVEFRQISYEQYF. CDR3 nucleotides: TGCAGCGTTGAATTTAGACAGATCTCCTACGAGCAGTACTTC.

This clone was picked up a small number of times. The chain uses TRBV21-1 and TRBJ1-1; the table calls TRBD1, which could not be checked here. TRBV21-1 is described as a pseudogene. The CDR3 has 15 residues. CDR3 loop: CASSGYRGINTEAFF. The CDR3 DNA is TGTGCCAGCAGCGGGTACAGGGGGATTAACACTGAAGCTTTCTTT.